The 25 T cell receptor beta chains presented below share a single source sample, sequenced in a study of blood T cell repertoires in COVID-19. Sequencing used immunoSEQ multiplex PCR; TCRdb keeps in-frame clones, though not all of them. The sample holds 300,000 or so clones, 70% to 90% seen once. Sequencing was done on a sample of PBMCs or T cells enriched from blood (not recorded which). These receptors all come from a woman aged 30 to 39 who had recovered from COVID-19.

The rearrangement uses TRBV9 and TRBJ1-4, with a possible D match to TRBD1 (5 bases). CDR1 is SGDLS, CDR2 YYNGEE, per germline. V lost 4 bases to trimming and J lost 8 bases, with 15 bases between them. The CDR3 covers 14 residues. The CDR3 loop is CASSRAGGGEKLFF. The CDR3 bases are TGTGCCAGCAGCCGCGCGGGGGGTGGAGAAAAACTGTTTTTT.

This chain joins TRBV6-2 or TRBV6-3 and TRBJ1-5; a possible D gene is TRBD1 (5 bases). The V and J ends lost 0 bases and 4 bases respectively, with 13 bases between them. Per germline, CDR1 MNHEY and CDR2 SVGEGT. This CDR3 is 16 amino acids long. In nucleotides, the CDR3 is TGTGCCAGCAGTTACTCGGGGCAGGCACTAAATCAGCCCCAGCATTTT. Amino acids: CASSYSGQALNQPQHF.

This clone was picked up a small number of times. The V gene is TRBV4-3, the J gene TRBJ2-2, with 7 bases aligning to TRBD2. This CDR3 comprises 17 residues. Trimming cost V 1 base and J 1 base; bases outside gene matches: 6. The germline gives CDR1 LGHNA, CDR2 YSLEER. CDR3 loop: CASSQAAKRGNTGELFF. Written as DNA, the CDR3 is TGCGCCAGCAGCCAAGCGGCCAAGCGGGGGAACACCGGGGAGCTGTTTTTT.

This clone was counted a few times. The chain couples TRBV14 to TRBJ1-2; TRBD1 is a possible D gene (6 bases). This CDR3 is 14 amino acids long. Per the germline V gene, CDR1 is SGHDN and CDR2 is FVKESK. The ends were cut back, 0 bases at V and 1 base at J, with 6 bases in the middle. The CDR3 region is CASSQEQGNYGYTF. CDR3 nucleotides: TGTGCCAGCAGCCAAGAACAGGGTAACTATGGCTACACCTTC.

The chain couples TRBV5-1 to TRBJ2-4; D unclear. V was cut by 0 bases and J by 4 bases, with 8 bases left in between. Germline V gene sequence: CDR1 SGHRS, CDR2 YFSETQ. This CDR3 comprises 14 residues. The CDR3 sequence: CASSLESQKNIQYF. In DNA, the CDR3 is TGCGCCAGCAGCTTGGAATCCCAAAAAAACATTCAGTACTTC. Filled out from reference TRBV5-1 and TRBJ2-4, the complete variable domain reads KAGVTQTPRYLIKTRGQQVTLSCSPISGHRSVSWYQQTPGQGLQFLFEYFSETQRNKGNFPGRFSGRQFSNSRSEMNVSTLELGDSALYLCASSLESQKNIQYFGAGTRLSVL.

The genes are TRBV7-8 and TRBJ1-6, with 10 positions matching TRBD1. This CDR3 region has 17 residues. Per germline, CDR1 SGHVS and CDR2 FQNEAQ. J was trimmed by 1 base and V by 5 bases; bases with no gene match: 5. This chain's CDR3 is CASSAPGQGSYNSPLHF. CDR3 sequence (DNA): TGTGCCAGCAGCGCACCGGGACAGGGGTCCTATAATTCACCCCTCCACTTT.

This rearrangement joins TRBV29-1 to TRBJ2-5; D might be TRBD2 (5 bases). The CDR3 extends over 12 amino acids. V was pared by 7 bases and J by 5 bases, with 14 bases between. Looked up from germline, CDR1 is SQVTM and CDR2 is ANQGSEA. CDR3 bases: TGCAGCGCCGGCCACTCGGGGGAGACCCAGTACTTC. Its protein product is CSAGHSGETQYF. Together with reference TRBV29-1 and TRBJ2-5, the CDR3 gives the full variable domain: SAVISQKPSRDICQRGTSLTIQCQVDSQVTMMFWYRQQPGQSLTLIATANQGSEATYESGFVIDKFPISRPNLTFSTLTVSNMSPEDSSIYLCSAGHSGETQYFGPGTRLLVL.

The chain links TRBV7-9 to TRBJ1-1, with 7 bases identical to TRBD1. CDR1 and CDR2 from the germline V gene are SEHNR and FQNEAQ (reference sequence). The CDR3 consists of 13 residues. V lost 4 bases, J lost 8 bases, and 7 bases stayed unmatched. DNA of the CDR3: TGTGCCAGCAGCTCAGCAGGGGGTATAGAAGCTTTCTTT. It encodes CASSSAGGIEAFF.

DNA of the CDR3: TGTGCCAGCAGCGTTGACAGGGCTGGAGCGGAGCCCCAGCATTTT. It yields the protein CASSVDRAGAEPQHF. V and J are TRBV5-4 and TRBJ1-5; 7 nucleotides agree with TRBD1. Germline V gene data show CDR1 as SGHNT and CDR2 as YYREEE (reference sequence). CDR3 length equals 15 residues. V lost 4 bases and J lost 8; bases outside the gene matches: 12.

The chain employs TRBV19 and TRBJ2-2; TRBD1 aligns across 10 bases. The V gene's germline CDR1 is LNHDA and CDR2 SQIVND (reference sequence). V shed 6 bases and J 4 bases; nucleotides not matched to a gene: 5. This CDR3 region has 15 residues. Written as DNA, the CDR3 is TGTGCCAGTAGCCCCGGGACAGGGGTCACCGGGGAGCTGTTTTTT. It encodes CASSPGTGVTGELFF.

The gene calls are TRBV3-1 (or the pseudogene TRBV3-2) and TRBJ2-1, with D hard to call. The CDR3 length is 13 residues. The V end was cut by 5 bases, the J end by 4 bases, with 9 bases between. Germline loops: CDR1 LGHDT, CDR2 YNNKEL (reference sequence). CDR3 sequence (DNA): TGTGCCAGCAGCGTCCTCGGGTACAATGAGCAGTTCTTC. The encoded protein is CASSVLGYNEQFF.

The rearrangement links TRBV5-1 to TRBJ2-2; 10 positions match TRBD2. The CDR3 is 19 residues long. J was trimmed by 0 bases and V by 0 bases; bases with no gene match: 8. The germline V gene has CDR1 SGHRS and CDR2 YFSETQ. CDR3 DNA sequence: TGCGCCAGCAGCTTGGGTATCGCTAGCGGGGGAGCGAACACCGGGGAGCTGTTTTTT. It is translated as CASSLGIASGGANTGELFF.

The chain employs TRBV19 and TRBJ1-3; D unresolved. From germline, CDR1 is LNHDA and CDR2 SQIVND (reference sequence). V was trimmed by 8 bases and J by 8 bases, leaving 19 bases between them. The CDR3 contains 14 residues. Here the CDR3 reads CASRSPAGLDTIYF. The CDR3 nucleotides are TGTGCCAGTCGCTCCCCCGCCGGGTTGGACACCATATATTTT.

This sequence joins TRBV6-2 or TRBV6-3 and TRBJ2-3; unclear D gene. Germline values: CDR1 MNHEY, CDR2 SVGEGT. V shed 2 bases and J shed 5 bases, with 11 bases lying between them. The CDR3 covers 14 residues. The CDR3 reads CASSYLRPLDTQYF. Here the CDR3 DNA reads TGTGCCAGCAGTTACCTGCGCCCTCTAGATACGCAGTATTTT.

The genes are TRBV19 and TRBJ2-7; TRBD1 agrees at 11 bases. This CDR3 spans 16 amino acids. V was clipped by 4 bases and J by 7 bases; unmatched bases: 12. The germline CDR1 and CDR2 sequences are LNHDA and SQIVND (reference sequence). CDR3 coding DNA: TGTGCCAGTAGTACCCTTCCGGGACAGGGGGAAAGGGAGCAGTACTTC. This gives the protein CASSTLPGQGEREQYF.

The V call is TRBV30, the J call TRBJ1-1, with 8 bases fitting TRBD1. This CDR3 is 13 amino acids long. The V gene end was trimmed by 1 base and the J gene end by 9 bases; junction bases not matched to a gene: 7. Germline V gene lookup returns CDR1 GTSNPN and CDR2 SVGIG (reference sequence). In DNA, the CDR3 is TGTGCCTGGAGTGGAACAGGGGGGTTCAAAGCTTTCTTT. Amino acids: CAWSGTGGFKAFF.

The chain links TRBV21-1 to TRBJ2-7; no check of the table's D call, TRBD2, against the DNA was made. TRBV21-1 is shown as a pseudogene. This CDR3 is built from 14 residues. Written as DNA, the CDR3 is TGTGCCAGCAGCAAAGAGCGAGGGAGGTACGAGCAGTACTTC. The encoded protein is CASSKERGRYEQYF.

This clone was recorded once. This chain uses TRBV7-9 with TRBJ2-7; 7 nucleotides match TRBD1. From germline, CDR1 is SEHNR and CDR2 FQNEAQ (reference sequence). The CDR3 loop spans 14 amino acids. Losses at the gene ends were 6 bases for V and 7 bases for J; bases not matched to a gene: 12. Here the CDR3 reads CASSTGQWGTEQYF. CDR3 sequence (DNA): TGTGCCAGCAGTACGGGACAGTGGGGGACGGAGCAGTACTTC. Full variable domain (missing parts from reference TRBV7-9 and TRBJ2-7): DTGVSQNPRHKITKRGQNVTFRCDPISEHNRLYWYRQTLGQGPEFLTYFQNEAQLEKSRLLSDRFSAERPKGSFSTLEIQRTEQGDSAMYLCASSTGQWGTEQYFGPGTRLTVT.

V usage is TRBV6-6 and J usage is TRBJ1-1, with D perhaps TRBD1 (6 bases). Germline CDR1 reads MNHNY; CDR2 reads SVGAGI (reference sequence). The CDR3 contains 14 residues. The V and J ends lost 11 bases and 7 bases respectively, with 23 bases between them. The DNA of the CDR3 is TGTGCCGGGATTCAAACAGGGATGGTCGGTGAAGCTTTCTTT. This encodes CAGIQTGMVGEAFF.

J is TRBJ1-6 and V is TRBV6-5, with D possibly being TRBD1 (5 bases). Deletions cut 6 bases from V and 6 bases from J, with 15 bases between. This CDR3 is built from 15 residues. In germline, CDR1 is MNHEY, CDR2 SVGAGI. For the CDR3, the DNA is TGTGCCAGCAGCTCCCAGGACACCTCTAATTCACCCCTCCACTTT. It specifies CASSSQDTSNSPLHF.

This chain joins TRBV7-9 and TRBJ2-2, with D possibly being TRBD1 (5 bases). Trimming took off 5 bases at V and 6 bases at J, with 10 bases between the two ends. The CDR3 totals 13 residues. The germline CDR1 and CDR2 sequences are SEHNR and FQNEAQ (reference sequence). CDR3 loop: CASSQGGSGELFF. The CDR3 DNA sequence: TGTGCCAGCAGCCAGGGTGGGTCCGGGGAGCTGTTTTTT.

The chain links TRBV9 to TRBJ1-5, with 7 bases fitting TRBD1. Germline CDR1 is SGDLS and CDR2 is YYNGEE. The junction had 6 bases not matched to a gene; V was cut back by 3 bases and J by 0 bases. The CDR3 loop spans 16 amino acids. DNA of the CDR3: TGTGCCAGCAGCGGGGGGGACAGTCATAGCAATCAGCCCCAGCATTTT. This sequence encodes CASSGGDSHSNQPQHF.

V usage is TRBV6-1 and J usage is TRBJ1-2, with D possibly matching TRBD1 (6 bases). CDR1 MNHNS and CDR2 SASEGT come from the germline V gene. V lost 5 bases and J lost 4, with 20 bases in between. CDR3 size: 16 residues. In nucleotides, the CDR3 is TGTGCCAGCAGTCAAGGGGGGCCCAACCCAATCTATGGCTACACCTTC. Translation: CASSQGGPNPIYGYTF.

The V gene is TRBV6-5, the J gene TRBJ2-1; D might be TRBD1 (6 bases). The CDR3 runs 16 residues. V was trimmed by 0 bases and J by 4 bases, leaving 13 bases between them. Germline CDR1 and CDR2: MNHEY and SVGAGI. In DNA, the CDR3 is TGTGCCAGCAGTTACTCGTACAGGGACCCTTACAATGAGCAGTTCTTC. Translating gives CASSYSYRDPYNEQFF.

The V call is TRBV4-1, the J call TRBJ1-1; a weak D match, TRBD1 (6 bases). V lost 1 base to trimming and J lost 1 base, with 13 bases between them. The CDR3 totals 16 residues. Germline loops: CDR1 MGHRA, CDR2 YSYEKL. The CDR3 sequence: CASSQGFPQGNTEAFF. In DNA, the CDR3 is TGCGCCAGCAGCCAAGGGTTCCCACAGGGGAACACTGAAGCTTTCTTT.